This T cell receptor (beta chain) appears in the sequencing data of a study of cytomegalovirus exposure and HLA in healthy donors. This clone was seen only a few times. V dropped 4 bases and J dropped 5 bases, with 17 bases sitting between them. The CDR3 loop spans 15 amino acids. CDR1 is MNHEY, CDR2 SMNVEV, per germline (reference sequence). Researchers ran the PCR with 60 Vbeta and 13 Jbeta primers. The table came from immunoSEQ multiplex PCR; TCRdb's copy has only in-frame clones and leaves some out. The data hold 120,000 to 150,000 clones, with roughly three quarters observed a single time. The sample comprised PBMCs. The receptor comes from a man in his sixties in good health and CMV-seronegative. The rearrangement links TRBV27 to TRBJ1-2; D remains unclear. The CDR3: CASSSPSTNSYGYTF. The CDR3 coding sequence is TGTGCCAGCAGTTCACCTTCGACAAATTCTTATGGCTACACCTTC.